These 26 T cell receptor beta chains were all obtained from the same sample, sequenced in a study of T cell responses to AZD1222 COVID-19 vaccine (dated by TCRdb to the early 2020s). Explained via the paper, the time point label denotes: about 28 days (+/-7) after the second vaccine dose. The library was prepared using the immunoSEQ multiplex PCR assay. Held by TCRdb, this immuneACCESS table contains in-frame sequences only and omits some clones. Under half of the omission traces to an unresolved V gene where checked; the cause of the rest is unknown. For this sample there are about 140,000 clones; more than 70% appear just once. The top ten clones comprise 2.5% to 3.5% of the sample. This sample comprised peripheral blood, obtained 28 days after the second AZD1222 dose. Receptors were obtained from an adult who received the AZD1222 COVID-19 vaccine.

This clone was counted once. The rearrangement links TRBV29-1 to TRBJ2-1, with 7 bases aligning to TRBD2. The length of the CDR3 is 21 residues. Germline V gene lookup returns CDR1 SQVTM and CDR2 ANQGSEA. The V and J ends lost 0 bases and 5 bases, in that order; junction bases with no gene match: 25. The CDR3 coding sequence is TGCAGCGTTGAAGATGGGAACCTTTTTGGAGGGAGGGCGACGAGGGACAATGAGCAGTTCTTC. It translates to CSVEDGNLFGGRATRDNEQFF.

This clone appeared a few times. The rearrangement uses TRBV3-1 (or the pseudogene TRBV3-2) and TRBJ1-2; D remains unclear. V was pared by 1 base and J by 7 bases, with 7 bases between. The CDR3 runs 12 residues. Germline-derived CDR1 and CDR2 are LGHDT and YNNKEL (reference sequence). The CDR3 coding sequence is TGTGCCAGCAGCCAAGGAACTACTGGCTACACCTTC. It yields the protein CASSQGTTGYTF.

J is TRBJ2-7 and V is TRBV6-6; D call uncertain. The CDR3 spans 12 residues. The germline V gene encodes CDR1 MNHNY and CDR2 SVGAGI (reference sequence). Trimming took 7 bases from V and 5 from J, leaving 12 bases between them. CDR3 in amino acids: CASTLGNHEQYF. The CDR3 nucleotides read TGTGCCAGCACCCTAGGGAACCACGAGCAGTACTTC.

The V and J genes are TRBV5-1 and TRBJ1-1, with D possibly being TRBD1 (5 bases). The CDR3 length is 15 residues. V lost 0 bases, J lost 1 base, and 10 bases lay in between. Germline CDR1 reads SGHRS; CDR2 reads YFSETQ. The CDR3 region has the DNA TGCGCCAGCAGCTTGGTAGGGGCTGGGAACACTGAAGCTTTCTTT. Translation: CASSLVGAGNTEAFF. The whole variable domain, filled in from reference TRBV5-1 and TRBJ1-1, reads KAGVTQTPRYLIKTRGQQVTLSCSPISGHRSVSWYQQTPGQGLQFLFEYFSETQRNKGNFPGRFSGRQFSNSRSEMNVSTLELGDSALYLCASSLVGAGNTEAFFGQGTRLTVV.

J is TRBJ2-2 and V is TRBV7-3; D gene uncertain. Germline V gene data show CDR1 as SGHTA and CDR2 as FQGTGA. CDR3 length equals 15 residues. Trimming removed 2 bases from V and 0 bases from J, with 7 bases in between. In DNA form, the CDR3 reads TGTGCCAGCAGCTTAGTAGGGCCGAACACCGGGGAGCTGTTTTTT. Translating gives CASSLVGPNTGELFF.

The chain carries TRBV2 and TRBJ1-2; D might be TRBD1 (6 bases). The germline V gene has CDR1 SNHLY and CDR2 FYNNEI. Trimming took 7 bases from V and 0 from J, leaving 12 bases between them. The CDR3 length is 14 residues. This CDR3 reads CASTLDSSNYGYTF. CDR3 nucleotides: TGTGCCAGCACCCTGGACAGTTCTAACTATGGCTACACCTTC.

This rearrangement joins TRBV6-5 to TRBJ2-7, with no clear D. V lost 4 bases and J 4 bases, leaving 5 bases between the germline ends. This CDR3 has 11 residues. Germline V gives CDR1 MNHEY, CDR2 SVGAGI. CDR3 region: CASSFQYEQYF. CDR3 DNA sequence: TGTGCCAGCAGTTTCCAATACGAGCAGTACTTC.

V and J are TRBV7-8 and TRBJ2-1, with TRBD1 matching 9 bases. Losses at the gene ends were 5 bases for V and 9 bases for J; bases not matched to a gene: 11. The CDR3 sequence is 15 residues long. From germline, CDR1 is SGHVS and CDR2 FQNEAQ. DNA for the CDR3: TGTGCCAGCAGCCTCCGGGACAGGGTCTTTCTTGAGCAGTTCTTC. Translating gives CASSLRDRVFLEQFF.

The V call is TRBV3-1 (or the pseudogene TRBV3-2), the J call TRBJ1-3, with 8 bases lining up with TRBD1. The V gene end was trimmed by 0 bases and the J gene end by 3 bases; junction bases not matched to a gene: 4. The V gene's germline CDR1 is LGHDT and CDR2 YNNKEL (reference sequence). The CDR3 is made up of 16 amino acids. The CDR3 sequence: CASSQDPGGIGNTIYF. CDR3 in DNA: TGTGCCAGCAGCCAAGATCCAGGGGGCATTGGAAACACCATATATTTT.

The genes are TRBV2 and TRBJ1-3; TRBD1 matches at 7 bases. This CDR3 spans 14 amino acids. Germline CDR1 is SNHLY and CDR2 is FYNNEI. J was trimmed by 2 bases and V by 6 bases; bases with no gene match: 4. The CDR3 spells CASRNRGTGNTIYF. In DNA form, the CDR3 reads TGTGCCAGCAGGAACAGGGGAACTGGAAACACCATATATTTT.

V gene TRBV6-5 combines with J gene TRBJ1-2, with D hard to call. Trimming stripped 0 bases from V and 3 bases from J, with 8 bases between. Germline values: CDR1 MNHEY, CDR2 SVGAGI. The CDR3 totals 14 residues. CDR3 sequence reads: CASSYSAGHYGYTF. The CDR3 bases are TGTGCCAGCAGTTACTCCGCAGGACACTATGGCTACACCTTC.

The J gene is TRBJ1-6, the V gene TRBV19; 7 bases are a match to TRBD1. V was clipped by 6 bases and J by 7 bases; unmatched bases: 12. The CDR3 has 16 amino acids. Germline V lookup: CDR1 LNHDA, CDR2 SQIVND (reference sequence). The CDR3 nucleotides are TGTGCCAGTAGGGCGGGGGGGACAGACCGGAATTCACCCCTCCACTTT. It codes for CASRAGGTDRNSPLHF.

The chain combines TRBV9 with TRBJ2-3, with 9 bases matching TRBD1. Germline V CDR1 and CDR2: SGDLS, YYNGEE. V was pared by 5 bases and J by 2 bases, with 6 bases of the junction left unmatched. The CDR3 runs to 15 residues. The chain's CDR3 is CASSFGTGFTDTQYF. The CDR3 coding sequence is TGTGCCAGCAGTTTCGGGACAGGGTTCACAGATACGCAGTATTTT.

The chain has TRBV5-8 and TRBJ1-2; no firm D call. V was clipped by 1 base and J by 3 bases, with 13 bases between them. The CDR3 covers 15 residues. From germline, CDR1 is SGHTS and CDR2 YDEGEE. CDR3 loop: CASSLTQAIHYGYTF. The CDR3 nucleotides read TGTGCCAGCAGCTTGACCCAGGCCATTCACTATGGCTACACCTTC. Variable domain in full (rest from reference TRBV5-8 and TRBJ1-2): EAGVTQSPTHLIKTRGQQATLRCSPISGHTSVYWYQQALGLGLQFLLWYDEGEERNRGNFPPRFSGRQFPNYSSELNVNALELEDSALYLCASSLTQAIHYGYTFGSGTRLTVV.

Remarks on this clone: The sample contains more than one DNA sequence encoding this CDR3. The chain couples TRBV25-1 to TRBJ2-3; D is undetermined. V was cut by 4 bases and J by 6 bases, with 8 bases left in between. Germline V lookup: CDR1 MGHDK, CDR2 SYGVNS. This CDR3 is built from 12 residues. CDR3 in amino acids: CASSVGTDTQYF. In DNA form, the CDR3 reads TGTGCCAGCAGTGTTGGAACGGATACGCAGTATTTT.

CDR3 sequence reads: CASSSGTVETQYF. In DNA form, the CDR3 reads TGTGCCAGCAGTTCCGGGACAGTAGAGACCCAGTACTTC. This chain connects TRBV28 to TRBJ2-5, with 7 positions matching TRBD1. Germline V gene data show CDR1 as MDHEN and CDR2 as SYDVKM. V gave up 4 bases and J gave up 4 bases; unmatched junction bases: 3. CDR3 size: 13 residues.

V usage is TRBV4-1 and J usage is TRBJ2-1; D is perhaps TRBD2 (6 bases). The CDR3 totals 13 residues. Germline values: CDR1 MGHRA, CDR2 YSYEKL. The V end lost 10 bases, the J end lost 8 bases, and 18 bases lay between the germline ends. CDR3 in amino acids: CATGTGDSDEQFF. CDR3 nucleotide sequence: TGCGCCACCGGGACTGGGGACTCGGATGAGCAGTTCTTC.

V and J are TRBV3-1 (or the pseudogene TRBV3-2) and TRBJ2-2; possibly TRBD1 or TRBD2 for D (5 bases each). The CDR3 totals 16 residues. Germline V gene lookup returns CDR1 LGHDT and CDR2 YNNKEL (reference sequence). Trimming pared 3 bases from V and 1 base from J, leaving 12 bases between. The CDR3 reads CASSQGTAVNTGELFF. The DNA for the CDR3 is TGTGCCAGCAGCCAGGGGACCGCTGTGAACACCGGGGAGCTGTTTTTT.

The chain employs TRBV19 and TRBJ1-1; TRBD1 aligns across 7 bases. Per germline, CDR1 LNHDA and CDR2 SQIVND (reference sequence). Losses at the gene ends were 6 bases for V and 3 bases for J; bases not matched to a gene: 4. The CDR3 is 13 amino acids. CDR3 sequence reads: CASSRQGDTEAFF. The CDR3 DNA is TGTGCCAGTAGCCGACAGGGTGACACTGAAGCTTTCTTT. The whole variable domain, filled in from reference TRBV19 and TRBJ1-1, reads DGGITQSPKYLFRKEGQNVTLSCEQNLNHDAMYWYRQDPGQGLRLIYYSQIVNDFQKGDIAEGYSVSREKKESFPLTVTSAQKNPTAFYLCASSRQGDTEAFFGQGTRLTVV.

The chain joins TRBV29-1 to TRBJ2-3; D is unresolved. V lost 3 bases, J lost 1 base, and 8 bases lay in between. The CDR3 is 13 amino acids. CDR1 is SQVTM, CDR2 ANQGSEA, per germline. The CDR3 here is CSVEIQGTDTQYF. CDR3 in DNA: TGCAGCGTTGAGATCCAGGGCACAGATACGCAGTATTTT.

This clone turned up a few times. The chain uses TRBV2 and TRBJ2-7; 7 bases fit TRBD2. The V and J ends lost 8 bases and 6 bases, in that order; junction bases with no gene match: 19. Germline CDR1 is SNHLY and CDR2 is FYNNEI. There are 16 residues in the CDR3. Here the CDR3 reads CASEISGRETRVEQYF. DNA for the CDR3: TGTGCCAGCGAAATTAGTGGGCGGGAGACCCGGGTCGAGCAGTACTTC.

The rearrangement uses TRBV27 and TRBJ1-6, with D unclear. Trimming removed 6 bases from V and 13 bases from J, with 13 bases in between. CDR1 is MNHEY and CDR2 is SMNVEV in the germline V gene (reference sequence). The CDR3 has 12 residues. In DNA form, the CDR3 reads TGTGCCAGCAGCCAAGCCGTGGGGCCCCTCCACTTT. Residues: CASSQAVGPLHF.

The chain couples TRBV19 to TRBJ2-2; D remains ambiguous. There are 13 residues in the CDR3. V was trimmed by 1 base and J by 7 bases, leaving 7 bases between them. Germline CDR1 LNHDA, CDR2 SQIVND (reference sequence). The CDR3 here is CASSIGFFGELFF. CDR3 sequence (DNA): TGTGCCAGTAGTATAGGGTTCTTCGGGGAGCTGTTTTTT.

This clone was observed a few times. V gene TRBV12-3 or TRBV12-4 combines with J gene TRBJ1-5, with D unresolved. The germline V and J ends were trimmed by 4 bases and 3 bases, with 7 bases remaining between them. The CDR3 is 13 residues long. CDR3 amino acids: CASSSFLNQPQHF. CDR3 coding DNA: TGTGCCAGCAGTTCTTTTCTCAATCAGCCCCAGCATTTT.

V is TRBV5-1 and J is TRBJ2-1, with 10 nucleotides matching TRBD1. The CDR3 is made up of 14 amino acids. Germline CDR1 SGHRS, CDR2 YFSETQ. Unmatched junction bases numbered 7, after V lost 4 bases and J lost 9 bases. In nucleotides, the CDR3 is TGCGCCAGCAGCCTGGGACAGGGGACGCCTGAGCAGTTCTTC. Translating gives CASSLGQGTPEQFF.

The table lists this clone with a few counts. The CDR3 nucleotides read TGTGCCAGCAGTGTCGGGAGGGCCCGTGCCGGGGAGCTGTTTTTT. It specifies CASSVGRARAGELFF. V gene TRBV25-1 combines with J gene TRBJ2-2; TRBD2 agrees at 8 bases. There are 15 residues in the CDR3. V lost 4 bases to trimming and J lost 6 bases; unmatched junction nucleotides: 7. Germline V gene sequence: CDR1 MGHDK, CDR2 SYGVNS.